The 4 T cell receptor beta chains listed next were all sequenced from one sample in a study of blood T cell repertoires in COVID-19. The assay was immunoSEQ multiplex PCR, and TCRdb's table has in-frame clones only and misses some. The sample lists under 250,000 clones, more than 70% occurring once. The specimen sequenced was peripheral blood. The source of these receptors is a woman aged 45-59 years with acute or convalescent COVID-19.

The chain employs TRBV28 and TRBJ1-2; 12 bases align to TRBD1. The CDR3 runs to 17 residues. Germline trimming cut 6 bases from V and 3 bases from J; bases unmatched to any gene: 11. CDR1 and CDR2 (germline): MDHEN, SYDVKM. CDR3 sequence: CASSSLGQGAHHYGYTF. CDR3 in DNA: TGTGCCAGCAGCTCACTGGGACAGGGGGCGCATCACTATGGCTACACCTTC.

This chain uses TRBV29-1 with TRBJ1-3; 11 bases align to TRBD1. Germline assignment: CDR1 SQVTM and CDR2 ANQGSEA. CDR3 length: 15 residues. The J segment lost 0 bases and the V segment lost 7 bases, leaving 5 bases of the junction unmatched. CDR3 bases: TGCAGCGCCTGGACAGGGGGCGGCTCTGGAAACACCATATATTTT. Residues: CSAWTGGGSGNTIYF.

The rearrangement links TRBV19 to TRBJ2-1; a possible D gene is TRBD2 (6 bases). Germline CDR1 and CDR2: LNHDA and SQIVND (reference sequence). The ends were cut back, 3 bases at V and 7 bases at J, with 13 bases in the middle. There are 14 residues in the CDR3. The CDR3 DNA sequence: TGTGCCAGTAGTATCCCCGGGGGTATTAATGAGCAGTTCTTC. Its translation is CASSIPGGINEQFF.

V gene TRBV6-6 combines with J gene TRBJ2-4; the match to TRBD1 covers 8 bases. The V gene's germline CDR1 is MNHNY and CDR2 SVGAGI (reference sequence). Losses at the gene ends were 6 bases for V and 5 bases for J; bases not matched to a gene: 3. This CDR3 has 13 residues. In DNA, the CDR3 is TGTGCCAGCAGCGGACAGGGCGAAAACATTCAGTACTTC. It codes for CASSGQGENIQYF.